The clone carrying this T cell receptor beta chain was recorded a few times. Its antigen is unknown. Germline V lookup: CDR1 SNHLY, CDR2 FYNNEI. CDR3 length: 11 residues. The V end was cut by 10 bases, the J end by 7 bases, with 11 bases between. The entry originates in a study of post-analysis software for immune sequencing data. Unique molecular identifiers were present in the TCR beta cDNA libraries. MiXCR was run by TCRdb on the PCR reads, yielding one entry per CDR3 protein. The sample shows about 770,000 distinct CDR3 sequences, about 45% of them seen only once. Study-level points and caveats: In patients, TRBV5-6, TRBV5-1 and TRBV20-1 belonged to several TRBV segments found more frequently than in controls.

The source is a girl aged 10 to 17 with multiple sclerosis. Sequencing was carried out using blood. V usage is TRBV2 and J usage is TRBJ2-1; tentatively, D is TRBD2 (5 bases). This chain's CDR3 is CATTRNNEQFF. The CDR3, as DNA: TGTGCCACTACTAGGAATAATGAGCAGTTCTTC. The entire variable domain, with the rest obtained from reference TRBV2 and TRBJ2-1, is as follows: EPEVTQTPSHQVTQMGQEVILRCVPISNHLYFYWYRQILGQKVEFLVSFYNNEISEKSEIFDDQFSVERPDGSNFTLKIRSTKLEDSAMYFCATTRNNEQFFGPGTRLTVL.